This is a list of T cell receptor beta chains from one sample in a study of cytomegalovirus exposure and HLA in healthy donors. Clones were read by immunoSEQ multiplex PCR, and TCRdb kept only the in-frame ones, dropping some. The specimen's table records some 140,000 clones. Material: PBMCs. The origin of the receptors is a woman aged 60-75 years in good health and CMV-seronegative. Each CDR3 is given with its conserved first and last residue. Each record gives: D gene, V gene, J gene, CDR3 DNA, CDR3 protein. D genes are given only for firm matches.

D gene: TRBD2
V gene: TRBV2
J gene: TRBJ2-3
CDR3 DNA: TGTGCCAGCGTGAGGACTAGCGGGAGGGCTTTGGATACGCAGTATTTT
CDR3 protein: CASVRTSGRALDTQYF

D gene: .
V gene: TRBV27
J gene: TRBJ2-2
CDR3 DNA: TGTGCCAGCAGTTCAGGGGTAAACACCGGGGAGCTGTTTTTT
CDR3 protein: CASSSGVNTGELFF

D gene: TRBD1
V gene: TRBV6-5
J gene: TRBJ2-2
CDR3 DNA: TGTGCTTCGACAGGGGGCATCACCGGGGAGCTGTTTTTT
CDR3 protein: CASTGGITGELFF

D gene: TRBD2
V gene: TRBV7-3
J gene: TRBJ2-1
CDR3 DNA: TGTGCCAGCAGCCCGGGTAGCGGGGGCCGTTACAATGAGCAGTTCTTC
CDR3 protein: CASSPGSGGRYNEQFF

D gene: TRBD2
V gene: TRBV19
J gene: TRBJ2-2
CDR3 DNA: TGTGCCAGTATATCCGGGACTAGCGGGAGAGGGGAGCTGTTTTTT
CDR3 protein: CASISGTSGRGELFF

D gene: TRBD1
V gene: TRBV11-2
J gene: TRBJ1-1
CDR3 DNA: TGTGCCAGCAGCTCAAGCGGAAGGGACAGGTCTTCTGAAGCTTTCTTT
CDR3 protein: CASSSSGRDRSSEAFF

D gene: .
V gene: TRBV10-3
J gene: TRBJ2-6
CDR3 DNA: TGTGCCATCAGCCCAGCAGGGGCCAGCTCTGGGGCCAACGTCCTGACTTTC
CDR3 protein: CAISPAGASSGANVLTF

D gene: TRBD1
V gene: TRBV6-6
J gene: TRBJ1-5
CDR3 DNA: TGTGCCAGCAGAAGAACAGGGGACGGAGGCAATCAGCCCCAGCATTTT
CDR3 protein: CASRRTGDGGNQPQHF

D gene: TRBD1
V gene: TRBV28
J gene: TRBJ2-7
CDR3 DNA: TGTGCCAGCACCCGGACAGGTCAAGGGTCCTACGAGCAGTACTTC
CDR3 protein: CASTRTGQGSYEQYF

D gene: TRBD2
V gene: TRBV6-1
J gene: TRBJ2-1
CDR3 DNA: TGTGCCAGCATTTCAGGACTAGCGGGGGACAATGAGCAGTTCTTC
CDR3 protein: CASISGLAGDNEQFF

D gene: .
V gene: TRBV13
J gene: TRBJ2-7
CDR3 DNA: TGTGCCAGCAGCTCCACAGGGGGGGACTACGAGCAGTACTTC
CDR3 protein: CASSSTGGDYEQYF

D gene: TRBD1
V gene: TRBV29-1
J gene: TRBJ2-1
CDR3 DNA: TGCAGCGTTTGGACAGGGGGCGGCGATGAGCAGTTCTTC
CDR3 protein: CSVWTGGGDEQFF

D gene: TRBD1
V gene: TRBV5-1
J gene: TRBJ2-2
CDR3 DNA: TGCGCCAGCAGCCCGGGACAGAGCACCGGGGAGCTGTTTTTT
CDR3 protein: CASSPGQSTGELFF

D gene: TRBD1
V gene: TRBV15
J gene: TRBJ2-5
CDR3 DNA: TGTGCCACCAGCAGAGATCGACAGGGGGAGACCCAGTACTTC
CDR3 protein: CATSRDRQGETQYF

D gene: TRBD2
V gene: TRBV9
J gene: TRBJ2-3
CDR3 DNA: TGTGCCAGCAGCGTAGTGGCACTAGCGGAGACAGATACGCAGTATTTT
CDR3 protein: CASSVVALAETDTQYF

D gene: TRBD1
V gene: TRBV28
J gene: TRBJ1-2
CDR3 DNA: TGTGCCAGCAGTTTGTCGTCGACAGGGAACTATGGCTACACCTTC
CDR3 protein: CASSLSSTGNYGYTF

D gene: TRBD1
V gene: TRBV28
J gene: TRBJ2-7
CDR3 DNA: TGTGCCAGCAGTGGAATGGACAGGGGTCGCGAGCAGTACTTC
CDR3 protein: CASSGMDRGREQYF

D gene: TRBD1
V gene: TRBV28
J gene: TRBJ2-7
CDR3 DNA: TGTGCCACCATCCCCGGGACAGGGGCCCGCGAGCAGTACTTC
CDR3 protein: CATIPGTGAREQYF

D gene: TRBD2
V gene: TRBV5-1
J gene: TRBJ2-2
CDR3 DNA: TGCGCCAGCAGCTTGGCCGGACTAGCGGCCACCGGGGAGCTGTTTTTT
CDR3 protein: CASSLAGLAATGELFF

D gene: .
V gene: TRBV11-3
J gene: TRBJ2-5
CDR3 DNA: TGTGCCAGCAGCGCAACCACGCTCGGGGAGACCCAGTACTTC
CDR3 protein: CASSATTLGETQYF

D gene: TRBD1
V gene: TRBV4-1
J gene: TRBJ2-3
CDR3 DNA: TGCGCCAGCAGCCAAGGTGGGACAGGGTACCTAGTTACGCAGTATTTT
CDR3 protein: CASSQGGTGYLVTQYF

D gene: TRBD1
V gene: TRBV6-1
J gene: TRBJ1-6
CDR3 DNA: TGTGCCAGCAGTGGACTGCCGGGACAGGGGGCTTCACCCCTCCACTTT
CDR3 protein: CASSGLPGQGASPLHF